These 31 T cell receptor beta chains originate from one sample sequenced in a study of T cells of healthy individuals. Via MiXCR, TCRdb re-called the 5' RACE reads, giving one row per CDR3 protein. Of 90,000 to 100,000 distinct CDR3 sequences listed, roughly 15% are singletons. Receptors were obtained from a human donor in good health.

The genes are TRBV5-1 and TRBJ2-3, with 7 bases that match TRBD1. V was pared by 0 bases and J by 1 base, with 2 bases of the junction left unmatched. From germline, CDR1 is SGHRS and CDR2 YFSETQ. This CDR3 comprises 15 residues. The CDR3 is CASSLVGQGTDTQYF. The CDR3, as DNA: TGCGCCAGCAGCTTGGTCGGACAGGGCACAGATACGCAGTATTTT.

This clonotype occurred many times. This chain joins TRBV4-1 and TRBJ2-2, with a weak D call TRBD2 (5 bases). This CDR3 has 16 residues. CDR1 is MGHRA and CDR2 is YSYEKL in the germline V gene. V lost 4 bases and J 3 bases, leaving 15 bases between the germline ends. The CDR3 DNA is TGCGCCAGCAGCCTTCTCGCGACTACTCACACCGGGGAGCTGTTTTTT. It is translated as CASSLLATTHTGELFF.

This clonotype was detected many times. The V and J genes are TRBV27 and TRBJ2-7; D not certain. CDR1 MNHEY and CDR2 SMNVEV come from the germline V gene (reference sequence). The CDR3 length is 11 residues. The V end was cut by 3 bases, the J end by 6 bases, with 6 bases between. The CDR3 region has the DNA TGTGCCAGCAGTTTCGGTGGCGAGCAGTACTTC. It is translated as CASSFGGEQYF.

This clonotype was seen more than once but under ten times. V is TRBV12-3 or TRBV12-4 and J is TRBJ1-1; no definite D call. CDR3 length equals 13 residues. The V end lost 5 bases, the J end lost 7 bases, and 14 bases lay between the germline ends. The CDR3: CASSPGERREAFF. In DNA form, the CDR3 reads TGTGCCAGCAGTCCGGGTGAGAGACGTGAAGCTTTCTTT.

This chain uses TRBV7-2 with TRBJ2-5; 11 bases match TRBD2. The V and J ends lost 7 bases and 2 bases, in that order; junction bases with no gene match: 6. The CDR3 has 15 residues. Germline V CDR1 and CDR2: SGHTA, FQGNSA. The CDR3 region has the DNA TGTGCCAGCATTCTAGCGGGAGGATCACAAGAGACCCAGTACTTC. Translated, it gives CASILAGGSQETQYF.

This clonotype was detected only a few times. V is TRBV19 and J is TRBJ2-1, with 16 bases fitting TRBD2. Trimming took 3 bases from V and 8 from J; bases not matched to a gene: 7. Germline assignment: CDR1 LNHDA and CDR2 SQIVND (reference sequence). The CDR3 length is 17 residues. CDR3 loop: CASSIRGLAGGPDEQFF. Written as DNA, the CDR3 is TGTGCCAGTAGTATCAGGGGACTAGCGGGAGGGCCGGATGAGCAGTTCTTC. Complete variable domain (other parts from reference TRBV19 and TRBJ2-1): DGGITQSPKYLFRKEGQNVTLSCEQNLNHDAMYWYRQDPGQGLRLIYYSQIVNDFQKGDIAEGYSVSREKKESFPLTVTSAQKNPTAFYLCASSIRGLAGGPDEQFFGPGTRLTVL.

V and J are TRBV5-5 and TRBJ2-3, with D tentatively TRBD1 (7 bases). The V end was cut by 4 bases, the J end by 3 bases, with 18 bases between. Germline V lookup: CDR1 SGHKS, CDR2 YYEKEE (reference sequence). CDR3 length equals 16 residues. CDR3 residues: CASSPRTGGRTDTQYF. The CDR3 DNA sequence: TGTGCCAGCAGCCCTAGGACAGGAGGGAGGACAGATACGCAGTATTTT.

The CDR3 DNA reads as TGTGCCAGCAGTGAAGGCCGGGACAGGTCCTTGGCGTACTTC. Residues: CASSEGRDRSLAYF. The chain joins TRBV2 to TRBJ2-7; 8 positions match TRBD1. The ends lost 1 base at V and 12 bases at J; junction bases unmatched: 11. Germline V gene lookup returns CDR1 SNHLY and CDR2 FYNNEI. The CDR3 extends over 14 amino acids.

The chain uses TRBV7-6 and TRBJ1-4; no definite D call. The length of the CDR3 is 15 residues. Germline CDR1 and CDR2: SGHVS and FNYEAQ. Trimming removed 3 bases at V and 6 bases at J, with 14 bases between. This CDR3 reads CASSLAWGADEKLFF. The CDR3 DNA reads TGTGCCAGCAGCTTGGCTTGGGGAGCGGATGAAAAACTGTTTTTT.

This clonotype was found a few times. The V and J genes are TRBV5-1 and TRBJ1-6; D remains unclear. There are 13 residues in the CDR3. V lost 0 bases, J lost 10 bases, and 8 bases lay in between. Germline CDR1 and CDR2: SGHRS and YFSETQ. The CDR3 DNA reads TGCGCCAGCAGCTTGGCCTACGACTCACCCCTCCACTTT. Residues: CASSLAYDSPLHF.

Many counts were recorded for this clonotype. The chain carries TRBV9 and TRBJ1-1, with 7 nucleotides matching TRBD1. This CDR3 comprises 15 residues. Losses at the gene ends were 0 bases for V and 1 base for J; bases not matched to a gene: 3. Per the germline V gene, CDR1 is SGDLS and CDR2 is YYNGEE. The CDR3 DNA follows: TGTGCCAGCAGCGTAGAGGACAGGCGGAACACTGAAGCTTTCTTT. Protein product: CASSVEDRRNTEAFF.

This chain connects TRBV28 to TRBJ2-7; the D call may be TRBD1 or TRBD2 (5 bases each). The germline V and J ends were trimmed by 6 bases and 2 bases, with 17 bases remaining between them. CDR1 is MDHEN, CDR2 SYDVKM, per germline. The CDR3 runs 15 residues. The CDR3 DNA reads as TGTGCCAGCAGGCCCGCCGGGACCGGCACCTACGAGCAGTACTTC. Translating it yields CASRPAGTGTYEQYF.

The V and J genes are TRBV2 and TRBJ1-3; weak D call: TRBD1 (5 bases). The germline CDR1 and CDR2 sequences are SNHLY and FYNNEI. This CDR3 region has 15 residues. V dropped 4 bases and J dropped 4 bases, with 14 bases sitting between them. The CDR3 region is CASSADSVSGNTIYF. CDR3 bases: TGTGCCAGCAGTGCCGACAGTGTTTCAGGAAACACCATATATTTT.

This rearrangement joins TRBV4-2 to TRBJ1-5; D is undetermined. Germline V CDR1 and CDR2: LGHNA, YNFKEQ. V was pared by 4 bases and J by 4 bases, with 17 bases between. The CDR3 is 16 residues long. The CDR3 loop reads CASSPIHWVQNQPQHF. The CDR3 nucleotides read TGTGCCAGCAGCCCCATCCATTGGGTCCAAAATCAGCCCCAGCATTTT.

At least ten counts were recorded for this clonotype. The J gene is TRBJ2-4, the V gene TRBV20-1; the D gene is possibly TRBD1 (5 bases). The CDR3 has 15 residues. Germline V lookup: CDR1 DFQATT, CDR2 SNEGSKA (reference sequence). The V end lost 1 base, the J end lost 8 bases, and 18 bases lay between the germline ends. This chain's CDR3 is CSARAAVRVGDIQYF. In nucleotides, the CDR3 is TGCAGTGCTAGAGCAGCCGTCAGGGTCGGAGACATTCAGTACTTC.

This clonotype turned up a few times. The chain is built from TRBV28 and TRBJ2-7, with D tentatively TRBD2 (5 bases). CDR3 size: 16 residues. Germline values: CDR1 MDHEN, CDR2 SYDVKM. Trimming pared 2 bases from V and 1 base from J, leaving 15 bases between. CDR3 sequence: CASSLRTGGGSYEQYF. CDR3 in DNA: TGTGCCAGCAGTTTAAGGACTGGAGGAGGATCCTACGAGCAGTACTTC.

This clonotype appeared a few times. The CDR3 reads CASITRGGSGAQTSTDTQYF. In DNA form, the CDR3 reads TGTGCCAGCATCACCCGAGGAGGGTCGGGTGCTCAGACCAGCACAGATACGCAGTATTTT. The V gene is TRBV28, the J gene TRBJ2-3; TRBD2 might be the D (6 bases). The germline V and J ends were trimmed by 7 bases and 0 bases, with 29 bases remaining between them. The CDR3 sequence is 20 residues long. The V gene's germline CDR1 is MDHEN and CDR2 SYDVKM.

This clonotype was seen ten or more times. This chain connects TRBV20-1 to TRBJ2-3; a possible D gene is TRBD2 (5 bases). Deletions cut 6 bases from V and 8 bases from J, with 15 bases between. Germline-derived CDR1 and CDR2 are DFQATT and SNEGSKA (reference sequence). This CDR3 has 12 amino acids. The CDR3 loop reads CSAPSGRGTQYF. The DNA for the CDR3 is TGCAGTGCCCCCTCAGGCCGGGGTACGCAGTATTTT.

This clonotype was seen only a few times. This chain connects TRBV4-2 to TRBJ2-7; TRBD2 agrees at 13 bases. This CDR3 is 14 amino acids long. The germline gives CDR1 LGHNA, CDR2 YNFKEQ. The junction had 0 bases not matched to a gene; V was cut back by 3 bases and J by 4 bases. CDR3 sequence: CASSQTSGGYEQYF. CDR3 bases: TGTGCCAGCAGCCAGACTAGCGGGGGGTACGAGCAGTACTTC.

The gene calls are TRBV5-1 and TRBJ2-3, with D uncertain. CDR1 is SGHRS and CDR2 is YFSETQ in the germline V gene. Trimming pared 0 bases from V and 1 base from J, leaving 9 bases between. This CDR3 contains 15 residues. As DNA, the CDR3 is TGCGCCAGCAGCTTGGCCAGTTCAGGCACAGATACGCAGTATTTT. Translation gives CASSLASSGTDTQYF.

This clonotype was counted only a few times. The genes are TRBV7-9 and TRBJ1-2; D remains ambiguous. Germline V CDR1 and CDR2: SEHNR, FQNEAQ (reference sequence). V lost 2 bases to trimming and J lost 7 bases, with 8 bases between them. This CDR3 spans 12 amino acids. CDR3 loop: CASSLSEVGYTF. The CDR3 DNA follows: TGTGCCAGCAGCTTATCTGAAGTTGGCTACACCTTC.

The gene calls are TRBV7-2 and TRBJ1-6, with D perhaps TRBD1 (6 bases). Germline V gene sequence: CDR1 SGHTA, CDR2 FQGNSA. Trimming removed 1 base from V and 8 bases from J, with 12 bases in between. The CDR3 covers 15 residues. CDR3 nucleotides: TGTGCCAGCAGCTTAGGCCCAGGGGTCGATTCACCCCTCCACTTT. It is translated as CASSLGPGVDSPLHF. Looking up the rest from reference TRBV7-2 and TRBJ1-6 gives the full variable domain: GAGVSQSPSNKVTEKGKDVELRCDPISGHTALYWYRQSLGQGLEFLIYFQGNSAPDKSGLPSDRFSAERTGGSVSTLTIQRTQQEDSAVYLCASSLGPGVDSPLHFGNGTRLTVT.

The J gene is TRBJ2-3, the V gene TRBV6-2 or TRBV6-3; D unresolved. The CDR3 totals 14 residues. Germline CDR1 and CDR2: MNHEY and SVGEGT. V lost 0 bases and J lost 2, with 6 bases in between. CDR3 loop: CASSYSETTDTQYF. DNA of the CDR3: TGTGCCAGCAGTTACTCGGAGACCACAGATACGCAGTATTTT.

This chain uses TRBV20-1 with TRBJ2-7; a possible D gene is TRBD1 (6 bases). From germline, CDR1 is DFQATT and CDR2 SNEGSKA (reference sequence). V was clipped by 4 bases and J by 3 bases, with 16 bases between them. This CDR3 comprises 14 residues. CDR3: CSAISLRGNYEQYF. The CDR3 nucleotides are TGCAGTGCTATAAGTTTAAGGGGGAACTACGAGCAGTACTTC.

Here the CDR3 reads CASARVPTGVTHSGNTIYF. The DNA for the CDR3 is TGTGCCAGCGCGAGGGTCCCGACAGGAGTAACCCACTCTGGAAACACCATATATTTT. The chain employs TRBV6-5 and TRBJ1-3; TRBD1 is a possible D gene (6 bases). Germline V CDR1 and CDR2: MNHEY, SVGAGI. The CDR3 covers 19 residues. V lost 8 bases, J lost 0 bases, and 26 bases lay in between.

This clonotype occurred a few times. This chain uses TRBV6-2 or TRBV6-3 with TRBJ2-1, with TRBD1 identical over 10 bases. Trimming took 6 bases from V and 5 from J; bases not matched to a gene: 7. The CDR3 has 15 residues. Germline CDR1 reads MNHEY; CDR2 reads SVGEGT. The CDR3 is CASSWTGGENNEQFF. The CDR3, as DNA: TGTGCCAGCAGCTGGACAGGGGGGGAAAACAATGAGCAGTTCTTC.

This clonotype was counted only a few times. The J gene is TRBJ2-3, the V gene TRBV28; tentative D call: TRBD2 (6 bases). Germline V gene lookup returns CDR1 MDHEN and CDR2 SYDVKM. The CDR3 length is 13 residues. V was clipped by 4 bases and J by 6 bases, with 11 bases between them. The CDR3 coding sequence is TGTGCCAGCAGTTCCAGGACTACCGATACGCAGTATTTT. Amino acids: CASSSRTTDTQYF.

This clonotype was counted between two and nine times. This chain uses TRBV9 with TRBJ1-1; D ambiguous. The V gene lost 0 bases and the J gene lost 1 base, with 13 bases spanning the gap. Looked up from germline, CDR1 is SGDLS and CDR2 is YYNGEE. This CDR3 is built from 16 residues. The CDR3 loop is CASSVATLGANTEAFF. CDR3 DNA sequence: TGTGCCAGCAGCGTAGCTACCCTGGGAGCGAACACTGAAGCTTTCTTT.

This clonotype was detected a few times. The chain has TRBV21-1 and TRBJ2-1; TRBD2, as called in the table, went unchecked against the DNA. TRBV21-1 counts as a pseudogene. The CDR3 length is 16 residues. CDR3 residues: CASSDTGAGRVDEQFF. In DNA, the CDR3 is TGTGCCAGCAGCGACACTGGGGCAGGGAGGGTCGATGAGCAGTTCTTC.

V and J are TRBV7-2 and TRBJ2-7; the D is unclear. Trimming cost V 3 bases and J 3 bases, with 6 bases left between them. CDR1 and CDR2 from the germline V gene are SGHTA and FQGNSA. The CDR3 is made up of 12 amino acids. CDR3 in amino acids: CASSLTDYEQYF. The CDR3 nucleotides read TGTGCCAGCAGCTTGACGGACTACGAGCAGTACTTC.

In this sample, this clonotype turned up a few times. The chain uses TRBV18 and TRBJ2-5; TRBD1 aligns across 7 bases. The J segment lost 6 bases and the V segment lost 2 bases, leaving 6 bases of the junction unmatched. The CDR3 covers 14 residues. The V gene's germline CDR1 is KGHSH and CDR2 LQKENI. The CDR3 loop reads CASSPRQGGKTQYF. In DNA, the CDR3 is TGTGCCAGCTCACCAAGACAGGGTGGGAAGACCCAGTACTTC.